This T cell receptor (beta chain) was observed in a study of OX40 agonist ivuxolimab in advanced cancers. Study results and limitations: Partly responding patients at 0.1-3.0 mg/kg showed some of the smallest clonal expansion.

Sequencing was performed with immunoSEQ multiplex PCR; in TCRdb, only in-frame clones are kept and a portion is missing. The data contain about 27,000 clones, 70% to 90% of them singletons. The CDR3 runs to 11 residues. V was cut by 6 bases and J by 2 bases, with 5 bases left in between. CDR1 MNHEY and CDR2 SVGAGI come from the germline V gene. Patients with autoimmune history or systemic immunosuppression were excluded. A word on this clone: The antigen remains undetermined.

The source material was CD4+ or CD8+ T cells sorted from blood, sampled in a trial of the OX40 agonist ivuxolimab. The receptor comes from an adult with an advanced solid tumor such as melanoma, head and neck, liver or kidney cancer. The V and J genes are TRBV6-5 and TRBJ2-7; no reliable D call. The CDR3 DNA sequence: TGTGCCAGCAGGGATCCCTACGAGCAGTACTTC. Encoded protein: CASRDPYEQYF.